This T cell receptor (beta chain) originates from a study of PD-1 blockade in classical Hodgkin lymphoma (dated by TCRdb to about 2020). For context, the study as a whole: Nivolumab dosing was 3 mg/kg intravenously every 2 weeks, continuing until either disease progression or unacceptable toxicity. The study used CyTOF and TCR beta sequencing to define a peripheral blood immune signature of response to PD-1 blockade in classical Hodgkin lymphoma.

Results and caveats for the whole study, not just this receptor: Baseline TCR diversity was reported as lower in newly diagnosed patients than in healthy donors, and lower still in relapsed/refractory patients. Trial patients achieving complete response had baseline diversity similar to newly diagnosed patients, whereas partial responders and progressors had significantly lower diversity. Diversity was lower in patients who began nivolumab less than 1 year after ASCT, so these patients were left out of later analyses to avoid confounding by immune reconstitution. The study was restricted to a single clinical trial cohort, and the causes of repertoire differences, possibly disease activity or prior therapy, were left undefined. CD4+ but not CD8+ TCR diversity rose significantly by C4D1 (p=0.0027 vs p=0.16), most apparent in complete responders (p=0.02).

Genomic DNA was isolated using the Qiagen DNeasy kit from unsorted PBMCs as well as from negatively selected CD4+ and CD8+ fractions. TCR beta CDR3 regions were amplified by immunoSEQ multiplex PCR using primers annealing to V and J segments. A synthetic immune receptor repertoire was used to minimize amplification bias, and any residual bias was removed computationally once sequencing was done. In the paper's pipeline: Repertoire diversity was quantified as the Shannon entropy index using custom Python scripts. Unsorted, CD4+ and CD8+ repertoires were analyzed separately, except in combined analyses where CD4+ and CD8+ sequences were merged in silico. A clone counted as expanded when the clone's frequency after treatment rose at least 2-fold relative to C1D1, and clones undetected at baseline were given a pseudocount of 0.5. Singleton clones were defined as clones with 0 or 1 copy at C1D1, and non-singleton clones were defined as clones with 2 or more copies. Clones expanded in unsorted samples were assigned a CD4+, CD8+ or unknown annotation through matching of protein sequences in sorted samples from the same patient. Wilcoxon tests on paired samples were used to test diversity changes from C1D1 to C4D1. This is the immuneACCESS table as TCRdb keeps it, with only in-frame sequences that have V and J called. A part of the clones is gone; compared with another copy, unresolved V genes explain less than half, and the rest is unexplained. V, J and clone size derive from that table, while D and trimming were established from the DNA sequence. Here the sample has roughly 140,000 clones; 78% occur a single time. Roughly 9.2% of the sample lies in the top ten.

A remark on this clone: Its antigen target is currently unknown. The sample holds no much larger clone one base away, and base qualities are not on file.

V is reduced by 1 base and J by 2 bases, leaving a spacing of 11 bases between them. The CDR3 runs 15 residues from the cysteine to the phenylalanine. Kept here is only the CDR3 DNA, which spans 45 bases and is read in frame from base 1. The CDR1 and CDR2 encoded by the germline V gene (reference sequence) are SGHNT and YYREEE. The time point label on this specimen signifies: cycle 2 day 1 (C2D1) of nivolumab. Every trial patient had relapsed following autologous stem cell transplantation, and prior brentuximab vedotin exposure was what differed among cohorts A, B and C. The trial cohort comprised approximately 55 patients with relapsed/refractory classical Hodgkin lymphoma whose best overall responses were complete response, partial response or progressive disease. In the multi-cohort phase II CheckMate 205 trial, trial patients received single-agent nivolumab. An independent review committee assessed best overall response using the 2007 International Working Group response criteria. PBMCs from the trial were collected at three points: immediately before nivolumab initiation (C1D1), and during therapy at cycle 2 day 1 and cycle 4 day 1. After peripheral blood was drawn into 8 mL Vacutainer Cell Preparation Tubes, PBMCs were isolated by centrifugation and then cryopreserved.

This sequence originates from a human donor with classical Hodgkin lymphoma. The input for sequencing was peripheral blood mononuclear cells (PBMCs), taken before the second cycle of nivolumab. Here the chain combines TRBV5-4 and TRBJ2-3; tentative D gene TRBD1, with 5 bases matching. Here the CDR3 is given as CASSLPGRLTDTQYF. In nucleotide form, the sequence is TGTGCCAGCAGCTTGCCAGGGCGCCTCACAGATACGCAGTATTTT.